Below, 11 T cell receptor beta chains from the same sample are listed, as sequenced in a study of cytomegalovirus exposure and HLA in healthy donors. This table comes from immunoSEQ multiplex PCR, and its TCRdb copy is limited to in-frame clones, with some not included. Of a few hundred thousand clones listed, around 80% are singletons. The sample comprised PBMCs. The source is a woman in her twenties or thirties in good health and CMV-seropositive.

V is TRBV5-1 and J is TRBJ2-3, with 7 positions matching TRBD2. CDR1 is SGHRS and CDR2 is YFSETQ in the germline V gene. The V segment lost 2 bases and the J segment 0 bases; nucleotides outside the gene matches: 9. The CDR3 spans 17 residues. CDR3 coding DNA: TGCGCCAGCAGCTTCATTCCGCTAGCGGCTAGCACAGATACGCAGTATTTT. It translates to CASSFIPLAASTDTQYF.

The genes are TRBV18 and TRBJ1-1, with a possible D match to TRBD1 (5 bases). V lost 4 bases and J lost 4, with 10 bases in between. Germline CDR1 reads KGHSH; CDR2 reads LQKENI. The CDR3 is 13 amino acids. The CDR3 region has the DNA TGTGCCAGCTCACGGGACTCAGCCACTGAAGCTTTCTTT. Translation gives CASSRDSATEAFF.

The rearrangement joins TRBV5-1 to TRBJ1-1; D is unresolved. Trimming took 0 bases from V and 7 from J, leaving 7 bases between them. This CDR3 spans 12 amino acids. The germline CDR1 and CDR2 sequences are SGHRS and YFSETQ. The CDR3 DNA reads TGCGCCAGCAGCTTGGGTGGTAATGAAGCTTTCTTT. This encodes CASSLGGNEAFF.

In nucleotides, the CDR3 is TGTGCCAGCAGTCGACAGGGGGAAGAGACCCAGTACTTC. Its protein is CASSRQGEETQYF. The chain is built from TRBV28 and TRBJ2-5, with TRBD1 matching 9 bases. Germline trimming cut 5 bases from V and 3 bases from J; bases unmatched to any gene: 1. The CDR3 runs 13 residues. Germline V gives CDR1 MDHEN, CDR2 SYDVKM.

This clone was seen only once. The rearrangement links TRBV10-3 to TRBJ2-7; 7 bases fit TRBD2. This CDR3 has 14 amino acids. V lost 2 bases and J lost 2; bases outside the gene matches: 3. Germline assignment: CDR1 ENHRY and CDR2 SYGVKD. The CDR3 nucleotides are TGTGCCATCAGTGAGGGGGGGACTACCTACGAGCAGTACTTC. It translates to CAISEGGTTYEQYF.

This clone has just a few counts. The chain carries TRBV5-6 and TRBJ2-3, with 8 bases identical to TRBD1. CDR3 length: 15 amino acids. Germline CDR1 and CDR2: SGHDT and YYEEEE. With 5 bases clipped from V and 6 bases from J, the junction kept 11 bases outside the gene matches. In DNA form, the CDR3 reads TGTGCCAGCAGTTTTAGGGACAGGTCTCCGGATACGCAGTATTTT. Its translation: CASSFRDRSPDTQYF.

This clone was observed a single time. The chain carries TRBV7-9 and TRBJ2-1, with 10 bases that match TRBD2. The CDR3 is made up of 16 amino acids. V shed 5 bases, J shed 4 bases, and the junction held 8 bases outside the gene matches. Germline values: CDR1 SEHNR, CDR2 FQNEAQ (reference sequence). CDR3 bases: TGTGCCAGCAGCGGTGAGGGGACTAGCGAGTACAATGAGCAGTTCTTC. This translates into CASSGEGTSEYNEQFF.

The chain recombines TRBV27 with TRBJ1-3; D unresolved. Germline V gene lookup returns CDR1 MNHEY and CDR2 SMNVEV (reference sequence). V lost 2 bases and J 0 bases, leaving 8 bases between the germline ends. CDR3 size: 15 residues. The CDR3 nucleotides are TGTGCCAGCAGTTTAAAGTTTCACTCTGGAAACACCATATATTTT. This encodes CASSLKFHSGNTIYF.

The chain employs TRBV5-1 and TRBJ1-2; no definite D call. CDR1 is SGHRS and CDR2 is YFSETQ in the germline V gene. This CDR3 region has 16 residues. V was pared by 2 bases and J by 0 bases, with 14 bases between. CDR3 in amino acids: CASSFSVTKANYGYTF. CDR3 bases: TGCGCCAGCAGCTTCTCAGTCACGAAAGCTAACTATGGCTACACCTTC. Full variable domain (rest looked up from reference TRBV5-1 and TRBJ1-2): KAGVTQTPRYLIKTRGQQVTLSCSPISGHRSVSWYQQTPGQGLQFLFEYFSETQRNKGNFPGRFSGRQFSNSRSEMNVSTLELGDSALYLCASSFSVTKANYGYTFGSGTRLTVV.

The chain combines TRBV30 with TRBJ2-7, with 8 bases aligning to TRBD2. This CDR3 comprises 13 residues. The germline V gene encodes CDR1 GTSNPN and CDR2 SVGIG (reference sequence). Trimming cost V 5 bases and J 4 bases; bases outside gene matches: 7. CDR3 in amino acids: CAWGLGLGYEQYF. The CDR3 region has the DNA TGTGCCTGGGGCTTGGGACTAGGGTACGAGCAGTACTTC.

The CDR3 coding sequence is TGTGCCAGCTCAACGATGACAGGGTCAAGCAATCAGCCCCAGCATTTT. Amino acid sequence: CASSTMTGSSNQPQHF. The gene calls are TRBV18 and TRBJ1-5; TRBD1 matches 7 bases. The ends lost 5 bases at V and 1 base at J; junction bases unmatched: 8. CDR1 and CDR2 from the germline V gene are KGHSH and LQKENI. CDR3 size: 16 residues. The full variable domain, with the rest looked up from reference TRBV18 and TRBJ1-5, is NAGVMQNPRHLVRRRGQEARLRCSPMKGHSHVYWYRQLPEEGLKFMVYLQKENIIDESGMPKERFSAEFPKEGPSILRIQQVVRGDSAAYFCASSTMTGSSNQPQHFGDGTRLSIL.